Below are 30 T cell receptor beta chains sequenced from a single sample in a study of T cell repertoires in cytomegalovirus infection. TCRdb reprocessed the reads via MiXCR and lists one record per CDR3 protein. The top ten hold roughly a tenth of the sample, which has roughly 500,000 distinct CDR3 sequences, around 11% seen once. The specimen was PBMCs. These receptors were collected from a human donor in good health (CMV status not recorded). Some clones in this sample may be carry-over from other donors' samples.

This clonotype was counted at least ten times. The gene calls are TRBV7-9 and TRBJ2-7; D ambiguous. The germline V and J ends were trimmed by 4 bases and 8 bases, with 21 bases remaining between them. The CDR3 totals 15 residues. Per germline, CDR1 SEHNR and CDR2 FQNEAQ (reference sequence). This CDR3 reads CASSSLSGPPSKQYF. In DNA, the CDR3 is TGTGCCAGCAGCTCCCTTTCGGGTCCACCGTCTAAGCAGTACTTC.

This clonotype has ten or more counts. The J gene is TRBJ1-4, the V gene TRBV24-1; TRBD1 is a possible D gene (6 bases). V lost 4 bases and J 5 bases, leaving 16 bases between the germline ends. This CDR3 spans 16 amino acids. Germline CDR1 is KGHDR and CDR2 is SFDVKD. The CDR3 loop is CATSDHRTALNEKLFF. CDR3 bases: TGTGCCACCAGTGACCATCGGACAGCCCTGAATGAAAAACTGTTTTTT.

This clonotype was counted many times. This rearrangement joins TRBV12-3 or TRBV12-4 to TRBJ2-5; TRBD2 might be the D (5 bases). Trimming took 4 bases from V and 1 from J, leaving 13 bases between them. CDR3 size: 15 residues. DNA of the CDR3: TGTGCCAGCAGTTACAGCGGTTACCGCCAAGAGACCCAGTACTTC. Protein product: CASSYSGYRQETQYF.

The chain recombines TRBV2 with TRBJ2-5; D remains ambiguous. Trimming took 7 bases from V and 1 from J, leaving 4 bases between them. The CDR3 is 11 amino acids. The germline V gene has CDR1 SNHLY and CDR2 FYNNEI. The CDR3 protein is CASISQETQYF. CDR3 DNA: TGTGCCAGCATCAGCCAAGAGACCCAGTACTTC.

This clonotype was counted ten times or more. V usage is TRBV12-3 or TRBV12-4 and J usage is TRBJ1-5, with D possibly being TRBD1 (5 bases). The CDR3 runs 15 residues. V lost 5 bases and J lost 3, with 14 bases in between. CDR3 bases: TGTGCCAGCAGTAAACACTCAGGGCTCAATCAGCCCCAGCATTTT. The encoded protein is CASSKHSGLNQPQHF.

This clonotype has ten or more counts. The chain carries TRBV7-6 and TRBJ2-5; 12 bases map to TRBD2. Per the germline V gene, CDR1 is SGHVS and CDR2 is FNYEAQ. This CDR3 has 19 amino acids. V was clipped by 4 bases and J by 5 bases; unmatched bases: 17. Here the CDR3 reads CASSYPNYPSGRAGETQYF. CDR3 sequence (DNA): TGTGCCAGCAGCTACCCGAATTATCCTAGCGGGAGGGCCGGGGAGACCCAGTACTTC.

The chain is built from TRBV18 and TRBJ2-1, with 8 nucleotides matching TRBD2. V dropped 3 bases and J dropped 0; count of bases not matched to a gene: 4. The CDR3 covers 16 residues. Per the germline V gene, CDR1 is KGHSH and CDR2 is LQKENI. The CDR3 sequence: CASSPGSGSSYNEQFF. The CDR3 DNA follows: TGTGCCAGCTCACCGGGGAGCGGGAGCTCCTACAATGAGCAGTTCTTC.

This clonotype showed up many times. This chain links TRBV12-5 with TRBJ1-1; no firm D call. The V end was cut by 3 bases, the J end by 2 bases, with 1 base between. From germline, CDR1 is LGHNT and CDR2 FRNRAP. The length of the CDR3 is 11 residues. For the CDR3, the DNA is TGTGCTAGTGGTTTAAACACTGAAGCTTTCTTT. Its translation: CASGLNTEAFF.

This clonotype was counted a single time. The chain joins TRBV20-1 to TRBJ1-4; D is unresolved. This CDR3 is 14 amino acids long. CDR1 is DFQATT, CDR2 SNEGSKA, per germline (reference sequence). V was cut by 2 bases and J by 0 bases, with 7 bases left in between. CDR3 in amino acids: CSARTEATNEKLFF. In nucleotides, the CDR3 is TGCAGTGCTAGAACAGAAGCAACTAATGAAAAACTGTTTTTT.

This clonotype was counted many times. The chain links TRBV12-3 or TRBV12-4 to TRBJ1-1, with 7 bases aligning to TRBD1. The CDR3 loop spans 16 amino acids. The V segment lost 9 bases and the J segment 1 base; nucleotides outside the gene matches: 14. CDR3 DNA sequence: TGTGCCAGTCACCCGACAGGGAAGGGCTGGAACACTGAAGCTTTCTTT. This sequence encodes CASHPTGKGWNTEAFF.

Comment on this clonotype: The conserved closing phenylalanine or tryptophan is absent in this CDR3, likely reflecting a read error. The chain couples TRBV7-6 to TRBJ2-4; TRBD1 agrees at 7 bases. CDR1 SGHVS and CDR2 FNYEAQ come from the germline V gene. J lost 4 bases, V lost 6 bases, and 6 bases had no gene match. The CDR3 sequence is 14 residues long. Here the CDR3 reads CASSKEGAKNIQYC. In DNA, the CDR3 is TGTGCCAGCAGTAAAGAGGGGGCAAAAAACATTCAGTACTGC.

Remarks on this clonotype: A read error may be the cause here, since a much bigger clone is one base away. This rearrangement joins TRBV2 to TRBJ2-7; TRBD1 aligns across 7 bases. Germline CDR1 reads SNHLY; CDR2 reads FYNNEI. The CDR3 runs 16 residues. The CDR3 here is CASSEIQGPPPYVQYF. CDR3 bases: TGTGCCAGCAGTGAGATACAGGGGCCCCCCCCCTACGTGCAGTACTTC.

The chain recombines TRBV28 with TRBJ2-1, with 7 nucleotides matching TRBD2. The germline gives CDR1 MDHEN, CDR2 SYDVKM. The CDR3 spans 17 residues. Trimming cost V 6 bases and J 2 bases; bases outside gene matches: 13. The chain's CDR3 is CASSPPLLAETYNEQFF. Written as DNA, the CDR3 is TGTGCCAGCAGCCCCCCGCTCCTAGCGGAAACCTACAATGAGCAGTTCTTC. The full variable domain, its missing parts supplied by reference TRBV28 and TRBJ2-1, is DVKVTQSSRYLVKRTGEKVFLECVQDMDHENMFWYRQDPGLGLRLIYFSYDVKMKEKGDIPEGYSVSREKKERFSLILESASTNQTSMYLCASSPPLLAETYNEQFFGPGTRLTVL.

The sample holds many counts of this clonotype. This sequence joins TRBV19 and TRBJ2-3; D may be TRBD2 (5 bases). There are 17 residues in the CDR3. With 5 bases removed from V and 2 bases from J, the gap between germline ends came to 20 bases. Per germline, CDR1 LNHDA and CDR2 SQIVND (reference sequence). The CDR3 DNA sequence: TGTGCCAGTAGTCCGTCGGGGTCCCCGATACACACAGATACGCAGTATTTT. Amino acid sequence: CASSPSGSPIHTDTQYF.

This clonotype has at least ten counts. The rearrangement uses TRBV7-9 and TRBJ2-7, with TRBD2 matching 8 bases. The ends lost 2 bases at V and 6 bases at J; junction bases unmatched: 6. The V gene's germline CDR1 is SEHNR and CDR2 FQNEAQ (reference sequence). This CDR3 is built from 14 residues. CDR3 DNA sequence: TGTGCCAGCAGCTTAATGAGCGGGAGTATCGAGCAGTACTTC. Translated, it gives CASSLMSGSIEQYF.

The chain combines TRBV29-1 with TRBJ2-4, with no clear D. Germline V gene lookup returns CDR1 SQVTM and CDR2 ANQGSEA. This CDR3 is built from 12 residues. Trimming shortened V by 5 bases and J by 4 bases, and 9 bases separated the two germline ends. The CDR3 spells CSVKGGKNIQYF. The DNA for the CDR3 is TGCAGCGTTAAAGGTGGAAAAAACATTCAGTACTTC. The entire variable domain, with the rest obtained from reference TRBV29-1 and TRBJ2-4, is as follows: SAVISQKPSRDICQRGTSLTIQCQVDSQVTMMFWYRQQPGQSLTLIATANQGSEATYESGFVIDKFPISRPNLTFSTLTVSNMSPEDSSIYLCSVKGGKNIQYFGAGTRLSVL.

This clonotype was seen ten or more times. The J gene is TRBJ1-6, the V gene TRBV5-1; 7 bases match TRBD1. J was trimmed by 9 bases and V by 2 bases; bases with no gene match: 8. CDR1 SGHRS and CDR2 YFSETQ come from the germline V gene. The CDR3 totals 15 residues. The DNA of the CDR3 is TGCGCCAGCAGCTTTGAGACAGGGCAGCGTTCACCCCTCCACTTT. The encoded protein is CASSFETGQRSPLHF.

This clonotype came up many times. V and J are TRBV19 and TRBJ2-3; maybe TRBD2 (5 bases). The CDR3 has 16 amino acids. Per germline, CDR1 LNHDA and CDR2 SQIVND (reference sequence). The V and J ends lost 4 bases and 4 bases respectively, with 18 bases between them. The CDR3 protein is CASSTRRGQLADTQYF. CDR3 bases: TGTGCCAGTAGTACCCGCCGGGGTCAGCTGGCAGATACGCAGTATTTT.

This clonotype came up many times. The chain carries TRBV5-1 and TRBJ2-7, with D unresolved. The CDR3 contains 14 residues. CDR1 SGHRS and CDR2 YFSETQ come from the germline V gene. V lost 0 bases to trimming and J lost 3 bases, with 10 bases between them. CDR3 bases: TGCGCCAGCAGCTTGGATCAGCCCAACTACGAGCAGTACTTC. Its protein is CASSLDQPNYEQYF.

This clonotype was seen many times. The genes are TRBV7-2 and TRBJ1-1, with TRBD1 as a possible D gene (5 bases). Germline CDR1 SGHTA, CDR2 FQGNSA. Trimming shortened V by 1 base and J by 0 bases, and 9 bases separated the two germline ends. The CDR3 has 15 amino acids. CDR3 coding DNA: TGTGCCAGCAGCTTAGGAGGGGCTATGAACACTGAAGCTTTCTTT. This codes for CASSLGGAMNTEAFF.

This clonotype was recorded many times. The V and J genes are TRBV12-3 or TRBV12-4 and TRBJ1-1; no clear D gene. Trimming removed 5 bases at V and 2 bases at J, with 12 bases between. The CDR3 consists of 14 residues. CDR3 DNA sequence: TGTGCCAGCAGTCGATTCAGGAGAAACACTGAAGCTTTCTTT. It yields the protein CASSRFRRNTEAFF.

The J gene is TRBJ2-1, the V gene TRBV25-1, with D possibly TRBD2 on 6 matching bases. Per germline, CDR1 MGHDK and CDR2 SYGVNS. Between the trimmed V and J ends, which lost 7 bases and 10 bases, there was a span of 20 bases. This CDR3 is built from 14 residues. This chain's CDR3 is CASISEAGAWEQFF. DNA for the CDR3: TGTGCCAGCATCTCTGAAGCGGGCGCCTGGGAGCAGTTCTTC.

Ten or more counts support this clonotype. The chain has TRBV12-3 or TRBV12-4 and TRBJ2-6; D might be TRBD1 or TRBD2, each matching 5 bases. V dropped 7 bases and J dropped 5 bases, with 18 bases sitting between them. The CDR3 consists of 16 residues. The CDR3 here is CASMVSGPDWANVLTF. CDR3 sequence (DNA): TGTGCCAGCATGGTGTCGGGGCCGGACTGGGCCAACGTCCTGACTTTC.

This clonotype was observed at least ten times. The chain employs TRBV29-1 and TRBJ1-2; 9 nucleotides agree with TRBD1. Germline lookup yields CDR1 SQVTM and CDR2 ANQGSEA. Trimming took 2 bases from V and 6 from J; bases not matched to a gene: 4. The CDR3 loop spans 13 amino acids. CDR3 nucleotide sequence: TGCAGCGTTGAAACAGGGGGCGCGCATGGCTACACCTTC. Protein product: CSVETGGAHGYTF.

V gene TRBV25-1 combines with J gene TRBJ2-2; D not resolved. Trimming pared 2 bases from V and 7 bases from J, leaving 8 bases between. Germline values: CDR1 MGHDK, CDR2 SYGVNS. CDR3 length: 13 residues. The CDR3 DNA reads TGTGCCAGCAGTGAAGTCCGTAGCGGGGAGCTGTTTTTT. It yields the protein CASSEVRSGELFF.

This clonotype was counted ten times or more. Written as DNA, the CDR3 is TGCAGTGCTAGAGTTGATCACAGGGGGCTAAGGACTGAAGCTTTCTTT. It is translated as CSARVDHRGLRTEAFF. This rearrangement joins TRBV20-1 to TRBJ1-1, with TRBD1 identical over 9 bases. V shed 1 base, J shed 5 bases, and the junction held 11 bases outside the gene matches. The CDR3 runs to 16 residues. Per germline, CDR1 DFQATT and CDR2 SNEGSKA (reference sequence).

The rearrangement uses TRBV25-1 and TRBJ1-1; D possibly corresponds to TRBD1 (5 bases). Germline loops: CDR1 MGHDK, CDR2 SYGVNS. The CDR3 covers 13 residues. Trimming took 1 base from V and 11 from J, leaving 14 bases between them. Written as DNA, the CDR3 is TGTGCCAGCAGTGAATTTGGGGCTGGGCTGGCTTTCTTT. Translating it yields CASSEFGAGLAFF. The whole variable domain, remainder taken from reference TRBV25-1 and TRBJ1-1, is EADIYQTPRYLVIGTGKKITLECSQTMGHDKMYWYQQDPGMELHLIHYSYGVNSTEKGDLSSESTVSRIRTEHFPLTLESARPSHTSQYLCASSEFGAGLAFFGQGTRLTVV.

This clonotype came up a few times. The chain combines TRBV24-1 with TRBJ2-5; D is undetermined. Germline CDR1 reads KGHDR; CDR2 reads SFDVKD. This CDR3 comprises 13 residues. With 4 bases removed from V and 5 bases from J, the gap between germline ends came to 10 bases. CDR3 sequence (DNA): TGTGCCACCAGTGACCCGGTCGCGGAGACCCAGTACTTC. Residues: CATSDPVAETQYF.

This clonotype appeared a few times. The genes are TRBV6-5 and TRBJ1-5, with D unclear. The CDR3 is 14 residues long. Trimming stripped 10 bases from V and 2 bases from J, with 15 bases between. In germline, CDR1 is MNHEY, CDR2 SVGAGI. CDR3 nucleotide sequence: TGTGCCACCTCGGGTCTCTCGGGCAATCAGCCCCAGCATTTT. Translation gives CATSGLSGNQPQHF.

The chain has TRBV28 and TRBJ1-2, with TRBD1 as a possible D gene (6 bases). V was clipped by 2 bases and J by 5 bases, with 12 bases between them. This CDR3 has 14 amino acids. Germline-derived CDR1 and CDR2 are MDHEN and SYDVKM. The CDR3 bases are TGTGCCAGCAGTTTACCGGGGGCGGAATATGGCTACACCTTC. As protein: CASSLPGAEYGYTF.